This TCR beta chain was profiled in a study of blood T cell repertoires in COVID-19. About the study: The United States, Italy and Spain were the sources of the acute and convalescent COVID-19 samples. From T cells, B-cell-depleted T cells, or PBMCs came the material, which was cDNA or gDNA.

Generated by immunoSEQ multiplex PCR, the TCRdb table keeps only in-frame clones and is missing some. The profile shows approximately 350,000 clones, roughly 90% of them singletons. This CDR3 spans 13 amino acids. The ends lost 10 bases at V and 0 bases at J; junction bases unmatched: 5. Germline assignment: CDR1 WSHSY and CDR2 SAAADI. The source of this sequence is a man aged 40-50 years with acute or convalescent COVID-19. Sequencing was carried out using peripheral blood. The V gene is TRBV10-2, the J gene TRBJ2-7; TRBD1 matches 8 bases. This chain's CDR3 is CAIARGLSYEQYF. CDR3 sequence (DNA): TGCGCCATCGCCAGGGGGCTCTCCTACGAGCAGTACTTC.